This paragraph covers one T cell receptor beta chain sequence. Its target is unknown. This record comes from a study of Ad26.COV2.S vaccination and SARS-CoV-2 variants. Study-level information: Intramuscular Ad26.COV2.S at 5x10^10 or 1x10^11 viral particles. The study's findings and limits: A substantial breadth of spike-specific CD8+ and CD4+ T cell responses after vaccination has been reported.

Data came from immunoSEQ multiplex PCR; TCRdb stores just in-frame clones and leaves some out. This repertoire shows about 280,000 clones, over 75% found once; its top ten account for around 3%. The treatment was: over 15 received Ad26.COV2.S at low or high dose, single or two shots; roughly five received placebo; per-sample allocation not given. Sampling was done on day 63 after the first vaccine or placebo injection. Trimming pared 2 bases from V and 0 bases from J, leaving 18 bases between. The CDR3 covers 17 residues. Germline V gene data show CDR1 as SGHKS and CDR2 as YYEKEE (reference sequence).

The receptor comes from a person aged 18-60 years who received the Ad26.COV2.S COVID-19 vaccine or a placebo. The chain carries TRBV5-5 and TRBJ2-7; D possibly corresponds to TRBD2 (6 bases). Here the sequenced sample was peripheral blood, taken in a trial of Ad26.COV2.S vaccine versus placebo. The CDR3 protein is CASSFRDSGRGSYEQYF. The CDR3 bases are TGTGCCAGCAGCTTCCGGGACTCCGGGCGGGGCTCCTACGAGCAGTACTTC.